One and the same sample provided the 5 T cell receptor beta chains below, sequenced in a study of cytomegalovirus exposure and HLA in healthy donors listed by TCRdb under 2017. Preparation of the library involved the immunoSEQ multiplex PCR assay. The multiplex PCR relied on a mix of 60 forward primers for TCR Vbeta segments and 13 reverse primers for TCR Jbeta segments. TCRdb holds this immuneACCESS table with in-frame rearrangements only. Some clones are missing; in checked studies, unresolved V genes explain under half, and the rest has no known cause. The sample contains 120,000 or so clones, 81% of them found a single time. The ten largest clones capture under 5% of the sample. Material for sequencing was PBMCs. The receptors stem from a man aged 18 to 35 in good health and CMV-seropositive.

The chain links TRBV5-1 to TRBJ1-4; 8 positions agree with TRBD1. Looked up from germline, CDR1 is SGHRS and CDR2 is YFSETQ. J was trimmed by 7 bases and V by 4 bases; bases with no gene match: 9. The CDR3 covers 15 residues. Here the CDR3 reads CASSGTGDRGEKLFF. Here the CDR3 DNA reads TGCGCCAGCAGCGGGACAGGCGACCGTGGTGAAAAACTGTTTTTT.

This clone was counted many times. The rearrangement links TRBV11-2 to TRBJ1-1; TRBD1 matches at 7 bases. V was pared by 0 bases and J by 1 base, with 2 bases of the junction left unmatched. Germline V CDR1 and CDR2: SGHAT, FQNNGV. This CDR3 contains 15 residues. CDR3 in amino acids: CASSLEGQRNTEAFF. The CDR3 DNA reads TGTGCCAGCAGCTTAGAGGGACAGCGGAACACTGAAGCTTTCTTT.

The chain carries TRBV27 and TRBJ1-5; no firm D call. The V gene's germline CDR1 is MNHEY and CDR2 SMNVEV (reference sequence). V was trimmed by 0 bases and J by 4 bases, leaving 10 bases between them. The CDR3 runs 15 residues. The CDR3 spells CASSLSAGTNQPQHF. DNA for the CDR3: TGTGCCAGCAGTTTATCGGCAGGAACGAATCAGCCCCAGCATTTT.

The J gene is TRBJ2-1, the V gene TRBV4-3; D is possibly TRBD1 (5 bases). V gave up 0 bases and J gave up 8 bases, with 11 bases separating them. Germline V lookup: CDR1 LGHNA, CDR2 YSLEER. The CDR3 loop spans 14 amino acids. CDR3 coding DNA: TGCGCCAGCAGCCAAGACCCCAGGGTGGATGAGCAGTTCTTC. Translated, it gives CASSQDPRVDEQFF.

The gene calls are TRBV6-5 and TRBJ1-2; possibly TRBD1 for D (6 bases). The CDR3 covers 13 residues. CDR1 and CDR2 (germline): MNHEY, SVGAGI. Trimming cost V 2 bases and J 6 bases, with 10 bases left between them. The CDR3 nucleotides read TGTGCCAGCAGTTACCCCTCAGGGGATGGCTACACCTTC. Translation: CASSYPSGDGYTF.